This TCR beta chain was captured by sequencing in a study of blood T cell repertoires in COVID-19. For the study at large: The samples span acute and convalescent COVID-19 from the United States, Italy and Spain. Sample material is recorded as cDNA or gDNA derived from T cells, B-cell-depleted T cells, or PBMCs.

The CDR3 is 14 amino acids. CDR1 is MGHDK and CDR2 is SYGVNS in the germline V gene. V was clipped by 3 bases and J by 0 bases, with 7 bases between them. In the authors' workflow: Amplifying reference gene primers gave estimates of nucleated cell counts. Sequencing used immunoSEQ multiplex PCR; TCRdb keeps in-frame clones, though not all of them. V, J and clone size reflect that table, while D and trimming were determined from the DNA. The table lists some 160,000 clones, roughly 93% of them singletons. The source material was peripheral blood. This chain joins TRBV25-1 and TRBJ2-3; D ambiguous. The TCR was taken from a young man with acute or convalescent COVID-19. This CDR3 reads CASSDPRSTDTQYF. The CDR3 DNA sequence: TGTGCCAGCAGTGACCCGAGAAGCACAGATACGCAGTATTTT.